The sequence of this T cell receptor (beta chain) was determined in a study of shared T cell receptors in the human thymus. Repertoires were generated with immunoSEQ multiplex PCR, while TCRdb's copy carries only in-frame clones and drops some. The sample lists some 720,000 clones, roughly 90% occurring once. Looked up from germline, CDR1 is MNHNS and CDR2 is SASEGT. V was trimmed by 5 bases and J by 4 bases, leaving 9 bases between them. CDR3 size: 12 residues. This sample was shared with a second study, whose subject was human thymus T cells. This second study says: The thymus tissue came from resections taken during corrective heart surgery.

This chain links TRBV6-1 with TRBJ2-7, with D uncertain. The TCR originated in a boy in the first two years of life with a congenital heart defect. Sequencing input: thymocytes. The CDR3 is CASSSRRYEQYF. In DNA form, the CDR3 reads TGTGCCAGCAGTTCCCGGCGGTACGAGCAGTACTTC.